These T cell receptor beta chains were read from a single sample in a study of shared clonotypes between healthy human individuals. TCRdb keeps only in-frame clones here, not all; method: immunoSEQ multiplex PCR. The table shows 2 million or so clones, with about 95% occurring only once. The sample taken for sequencing was naive CD8+ T cells sorted from blood. These receptor sequences come from a man aged 18 to 29 in good health. CDR3s include the opening cysteine and the closing phenylalanine or tryptophan. Fields, in order: CDR3 length, D gene, J gene, clone size, V gene, CDR3 protein, CDR3 DNA. D genes are given only for firm matches. Rows may omit the clone size; those that give it use once, few, many or a size class.

CDR3 length: 15; D gene: -; J gene: TRBJ2-7; clone size: -; V gene: TRBV7-9; CDR3 protein: CASSLVIGQGGEQYF; CDR3 DNA: TGTGCCAGCAGCTTAGTCATCGGGCAGGGTGGCGAGCAGTACTTC
CDR3 length: 14; D gene: -; J gene: TRBJ2-5; clone size: -; V gene: TRBV5-6; CDR3 protein: CASSLVPGTETQYF; CDR3 DNA: TGTGCCAGCAGCTTAGTACCGGGGACCGAGACCCAGTACTTC
CDR3 length: 15; D gene: TRBD2; J gene: TRBJ2-1; clone size: -; V gene: TRBV6-5; CDR3 protein: CASNAAGGPYNEQFF; CDR3 DNA: TGTGCCAGCAACGCGGCGGGAGGACCATACAATGAGCAGTTCTTC
CDR3 length: 13; D gene: -; J gene: TRBJ2-7; clone size: -; V gene: TRBV6-6; CDR3 protein: CASSPRTSYEQYF; CDR3 DNA: TGTGCCAGCAGTCCAAGGACCTCCTACGAGCAGTACTTC
CDR3 length: 17; D gene: TRBD2; J gene: TRBJ2-1; clone size: -; V gene: TRBV7-7; CDR3 protein: CASSLSLVAGAYNEQFF; CDR3 DNA: TGTGCTAGCAGCTTATCCCTAGTAGCGGGAGCTTACAATGAGCAGTTCTTC
CDR3 length: 15; D gene: TRBD1; J gene: TRBJ1-6; clone size: once; V gene: TRBV5-4; CDR3 protein: CASSLQGWGNSPLHF; CDR3 DNA: TGTGCCAGCAGCCTACAGGGGTGGGGTAATTCACCCCTCCACTTT
CDR3 length: 14; D gene: -; J gene: TRBJ2-7; clone size: once; V gene: TRBV11-2; CDR3 protein: CASSLERRGYEQYF; CDR3 DNA: TGTGCCAGCAGCTTAGAGCGGAGGGGCTACGAGCAGTACTTC
CDR3 length: 14; D gene: -; J gene: TRBJ2-2; clone size: -; V gene: TRBV19; CDR3 protein: CASRGHGNTGELFF; CDR3 DNA: TGTGCCAGTAGGGGACACGGGAACACCGGGGAGCTGTTTTTT
CDR3 length: 16; D gene: -; J gene: TRBJ1-5; clone size: -; V gene: TRBV7-8; CDR3 protein: CASSAQMTVINQPQHF; CDR3 DNA: TGTGCCAGCAGCGCACAAATGACAGTGATCAATCAGCCCCAGCATTTT
CDR3 length: 17; D gene: -; J gene: TRBJ1-5; clone size: -; V gene: TRBV7-9; CDR3 protein: CASSLWVGGTSDQPQHF; CDR3 DNA: TGTGCCAGCAGCTTATGGGTAGGTGGGACATCCGATCAGCCCCAGCATTTT
CDR3 length: 13; D gene: -; J gene: TRBJ1-1; clone size: -; V gene: TRBV27; CDR3 protein: CASSLGLGSGLSF; CDR3 DNA: TGTGCCAGCAGTTTAGGCCTCGGTTCCGGTCTATCTTTT